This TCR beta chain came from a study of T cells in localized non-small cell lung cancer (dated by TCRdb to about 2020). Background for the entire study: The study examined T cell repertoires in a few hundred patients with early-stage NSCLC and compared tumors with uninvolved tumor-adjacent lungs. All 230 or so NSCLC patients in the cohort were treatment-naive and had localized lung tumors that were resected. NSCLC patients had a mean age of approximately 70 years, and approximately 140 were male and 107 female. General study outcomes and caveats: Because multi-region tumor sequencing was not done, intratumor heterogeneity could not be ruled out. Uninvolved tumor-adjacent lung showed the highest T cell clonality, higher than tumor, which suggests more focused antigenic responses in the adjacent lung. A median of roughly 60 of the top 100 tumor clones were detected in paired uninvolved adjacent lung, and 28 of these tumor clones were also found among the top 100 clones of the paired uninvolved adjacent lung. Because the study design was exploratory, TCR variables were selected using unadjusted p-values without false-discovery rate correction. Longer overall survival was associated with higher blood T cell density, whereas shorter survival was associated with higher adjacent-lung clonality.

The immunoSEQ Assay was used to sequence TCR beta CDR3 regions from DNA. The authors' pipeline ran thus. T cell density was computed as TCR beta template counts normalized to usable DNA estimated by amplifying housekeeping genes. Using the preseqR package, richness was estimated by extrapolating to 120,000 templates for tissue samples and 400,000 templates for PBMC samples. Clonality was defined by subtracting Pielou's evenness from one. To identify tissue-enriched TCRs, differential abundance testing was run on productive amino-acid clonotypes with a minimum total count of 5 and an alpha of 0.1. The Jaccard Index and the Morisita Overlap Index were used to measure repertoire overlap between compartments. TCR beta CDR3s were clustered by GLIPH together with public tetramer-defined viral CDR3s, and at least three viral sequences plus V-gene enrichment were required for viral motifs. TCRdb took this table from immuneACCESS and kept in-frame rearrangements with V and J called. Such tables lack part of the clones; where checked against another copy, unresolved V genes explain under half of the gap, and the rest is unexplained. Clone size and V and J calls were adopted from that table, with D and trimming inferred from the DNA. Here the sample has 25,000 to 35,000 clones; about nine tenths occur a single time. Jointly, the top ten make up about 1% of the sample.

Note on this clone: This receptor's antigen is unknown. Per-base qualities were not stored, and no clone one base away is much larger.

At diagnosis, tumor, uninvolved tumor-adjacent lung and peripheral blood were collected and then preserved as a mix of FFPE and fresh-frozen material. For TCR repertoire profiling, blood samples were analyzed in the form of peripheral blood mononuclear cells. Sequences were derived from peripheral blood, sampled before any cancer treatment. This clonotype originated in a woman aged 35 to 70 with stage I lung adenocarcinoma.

The nucleotides read TGTGCCAGCAGCCCGGACCCGGGGAGATTCCACGAGCAGTACTTC. Translated, it reads CASSPDPGRFHEQYF. The chain uses TRBV7-2 and TRBJ2-7; a tentative D match to TRBD2 spans 5 bases. According to the germline V gene, CDR1 reads SGHTA and CDR2 reads FQGNSA. The CDR3, cysteine through phenylalanine, is 15 amino acids long. The read is trimmed to its CDR3 DNA, 45 bases read in frame from base 1. V and J lose 5 bases and 5 bases, and a span of 19 bases separates them.